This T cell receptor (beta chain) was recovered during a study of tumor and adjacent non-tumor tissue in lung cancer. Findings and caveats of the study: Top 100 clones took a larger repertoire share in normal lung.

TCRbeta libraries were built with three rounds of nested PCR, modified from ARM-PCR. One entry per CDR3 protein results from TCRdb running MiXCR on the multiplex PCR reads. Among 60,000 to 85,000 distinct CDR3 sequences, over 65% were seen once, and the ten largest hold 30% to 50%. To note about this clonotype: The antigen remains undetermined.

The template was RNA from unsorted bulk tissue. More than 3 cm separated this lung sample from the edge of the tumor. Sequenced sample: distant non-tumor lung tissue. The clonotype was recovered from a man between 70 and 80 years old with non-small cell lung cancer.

The CDR3 DNA follows: TGCAGCGTTAAAGCTGGCAGCATTATCACAGATACGCAGTATTTT. It translates to CSVKAGSIITDTQYF. The chain links TRBV29-1 to TRBJ2-3; D is unresolved. Germline-derived CDR1 and CDR2 are SQVTM and ANQGSEA. The CDR3 totals 15 residues. Trimming removed 5 bases at V and 2 bases at J, with 17 bases between.